The clone carrying this TCR beta chain came up many times. This entry belongs to a study of regulatory T cells in long-lasting Graves disease. Trimming removed 7 bases at V and 2 bases at J, with 14 bases between. Per germline, CDR1 SEHNR and CDR2 FQNEAQ (reference sequence). The CDR3 is made up of 15 amino acids. Assembly of TCR beta libraries relied on iRepertoire HTBI primers together with Arm-PCR of CDR3 regions. TCRdb ran MiXCR on the multiplex PCR reads and lists one entry per CDR3 protein. The table records about 420,000 distinct CDR3 sequences, 16% of them present only once. The time point was: newly diagnosed GD, antithyroid drugs for less than 3 months. Construction of the TCR library relied on RNA isolated from PBMCs. These data were also reused for a study on T cells in Graves' hyperthyroidism and ophthalmopathy. As that report states: HTBI primers were the set used in a first-round RT-PCR of the TCR CDR3. The model predicted ophthalmopathy a median 6.5 months before onset.

The sequencing used peripheral blood mononuclear cells (PBMCs), collected at new diagnosis, from a patient treated with antithyroid drugs. The chain carries TRBV7-9 and TRBJ2-2, with unresolved D. This receptor was obtained from a woman under 30 with Graves disease. The CDR3 DNA reads TGTGCCAGCACCCCAAAGATCGGCAACACCGGGGAGCTGTTTTTT. Translated, it gives CASTPKIGNTGELFF.